Each of the 7 T cell receptor beta chains below was sequenced from the same sample in a study of T cell clonality in common variable immunodeficiency. These TCRs' antigens remain unknown. Sequencing used immunoSEQ multiplex PCR; TCRdb keeps in-frame clones, though not all of them. The sample contains roughly 25,000 clones, none occurring once; approximately 10% lies in the top ten. Notes on the study in general: Fewer deletions and N-nucleotide insertions were reportedly seen in common variable immunodeficiency TCR beta sequences.

Sequencing was done on a sample of peripheral blood mononuclear cells. The receptors derive from a human donor with common variable immunodeficiency.

In this sample, this clone turned up a few times. Sequencing ends 3 residues short of the CDR3 end; the germline J gene provides the rest. The J gene is TRBJ2-1, the V gene TRBV7-8, with D uncertain. The V end lost 5 bases, the J end lost 5 bases, and 19 bases lay between the germline ends. CDR1 SGHVS and CDR2 FQNEAQ come from the germline V gene. The CDR3 covers 16 residues. The CDR3 bases that were read are TGTGCCAGCAGCAAAGCCTACCTTTCCCCCAACAATGAG. This sequence encodes CASSKAYLSPNNE. The full-length CDR3 reads as CASSKAYLSPNNEQFF.

To note about this clone: Mismatch with germline at one junction end may stem from a read error. The CDR3 end falls 3 residues outside the read, so it is completed with the germline J gene. V gene TRBV11-2 combines with J gene TRBJ2-3; 7 bases agree with TRBD1. The CDR3 has 14 amino acids. Per germline, CDR1 SGHAT and CDR2 FQNNGV. CDR3 amino acids: CASSLDRVRDTQYF. CDR3 DNA, as far as it was read: TGTGCCAGCAGCCTAGACAGGGTCAGAGATACG.

This clone was found a few times. Read coverage stops 3 residues before the CDR3 terminus; the germline J gene supplies the remainder. The rearrangement links TRBV2 to TRBJ1-1; 7 positions agree with TRBD1. V shed 11 bases and J 1 base; nucleotides not matched to a gene: 7. The germline V gene has CDR1 SNHLY and CDR2 FYNNEI. The CDR3 length is 13 residues. CDR3 bases read: TGTGCCGGAAAGGGGGCGTCGAACACTGAA. Translation gives CAGKGASNTE. The full CDR3 protein reads CAGKGASNTEAFF.

With regard to this clone: The read ends 3 residues early relative to the CDR3; the germline J gene fills the gap. The chain links TRBV30 to TRBJ2-5; 9 nucleotides align to TRBD1. Trimming removed 1 base from V and 7 bases from J; junction bases left unmatched: 7. Per the germline V gene, CDR1 is GTSNPN and CDR2 is SVGIG (reference sequence). The CDR3 contains 14 residues. CDR3 bases read: TGTGCCTGGAGTGGGGGACAGGGCCCAGGGACC. Translated: CAWSGGQGPGT. The full-length CDR3 reads as CAWSGGQGPGTQYF.

This clone was detected ten times or more. The read terminates 3 residues before the CDR3 end, so the remaining end is supplied by the germline J gene. This rearrangement joins TRBV18 to TRBJ2-1; 11 bases match TRBD2. After removal of 1 base from V and 4 bases from J, the junction contained 3 bases not matched to a gene. The CDR3 has 16 amino acids. Per the germline V gene, CDR1 is KGHSH and CDR2 is LQKENI. CDR3 bases read: TGTGCCAGCTCACCACTAGCGGGAGGGGAATACAATGAG. It specifies CASSPLAGGEYNE. The whole CDR3 sequence reads CASSPLAGGEYNEQFF.

This clone appeared a few times. Coverage ceases 3 residues before the CDR3 finishes, and the germline J gene fills in the end. The rearrangement joins TRBV7-2 to TRBJ1-4; D ambiguous. The CDR3 extends over 13 amino acids. Trimming removed 5 bases from V and 6 bases from J, with 10 bases in between. Germline V gene lookup returns CDR1 SGHTA and CDR2 FQGNSA. CDR3 DNA, as far as it was read: TGTGCCAGCAGCAGAACAGTTGATGAAAAA. Translating it yields CASSRTVDEK. The CDR3 in its entirety is CASSRTVDEKLFF.

This clone was observed many times. The sequence runs out 3 residues before the end of the CDR3; the remainder is reconstructed from the germline J gene. The chain carries TRBV5-1 and TRBJ2-3; D is perhaps TRBD2 (6 bases). The germline V and J ends were trimmed by 4 bases and 2 bases, with 11 bases remaining between them. Germline assignment: CDR1 SGHRS and CDR2 YFSETQ. The CDR3 spans 14 residues. The covered CDR3 bases are TGCGCCAGCAGCCCCGGGGACTTCACAGATACG. This gives the protein CASSPGDFTDT. The complete CDR3 sequence is CASSPGDFTDTQYF.